A selection of T cell receptor beta chains follows, all from one sample in a study of spatial heterogeneity in lung cancer. TCRdb passed the 5' RACE reads through MiXCR, listing each CDR3 protein once. The sample includes around 41,000 distinct CDR3 sequences, approximately 6.8% of them seen just once. The sequencing here drew on PBMCs, taken at surgery. Every receptor here comes from a female donor with early-stage non-small cell lung cancer. Both conserved end residues are part of each CDR3. The D gene is left open where the match is weak. Size is stated for part of the rows, as once, few or many counts, or as a class when the clone is expanded.

v_gene	j_gene	d_gene	abundance	CDR3nt	CDR3aa
TRBV18	TRBJ2-1	TRBD1	many	TGTGCCAGCTCACCATGGGACAGGGAATACGGTGAGCAGTTCTTC	CASSPWDREYGEQFF
TRBV6-2/TRBV6-3	TRBJ1-5	TRBD1	many	TGTGCCAGTAGAAGAGAGGACAGGTCTAGGCAGCCCCAGCATTTT	CASRREDRSRQPQHF
TRBV7-2	TRBJ2-7	NA	few	TGTGCCACCGCACTTTTGGGGGGAACCTACGAGCAGTACTTC	CATALLGGTYEQYF
TRBV6-5	TRBJ2-2	NA	many	TGTGCCAGCACCCGGGAGTACCGCACCGGGGAGCTGTTTTTT	CASTREYRTGELFF
TRBV9	TRBJ2-5	NA	many	TGTGCCAGCAGCGTAGGAGGTAGCCAAGAGACCCAGTACTTC	CASSVGGSQETQYF
TRBV7-9	TRBJ1-2	NA	few	TGTGCCAGCAGCCAACAGGGATTCTATGGCTACACCTTC	CASSQQGFYGYTF
TRBV23-1	TRBJ2-7	TRBD1	many	TGCGCCAGCAGTCAATCCCCGCGACTAAAACAGGGGGCCCACGAGCAGTACTTC	CASSQSPRLKQGAHEQYF
TRBV18	TRBJ1-5	NA	many	TGTGCCAGCTCCCCGGGGTGGGGTGATCAGCCCCAGCATTTT	CASSPGWGDQPQHF
TRBV5-1	TRBJ2-7	NA	many	TGCGCCAGCAGCTTGTTTAGTCGGGGCTACGAGCAGTACTTC	CASSLFSRGYEQYF
TRBV20-1	TRBJ2-3	TRBD2	many	TGCAGTGCTAGAGTAGGGACTAGCGGCACAGATACGCAGTATTTT	CSARVGTSGTDTQYF
TRBV21-1	TRBJ2-4	NA	NA	TGTGCCAGCAGCAGGCAAGGGATAGACATTCAGTACTTC	CASSRQGIDIQYF
TRBV10-2	TRBJ1-1	TRBD1	many	TGCGCCAGCAAGCCGGGACAGTACACTGAAGCTTTCTTT	CASKPGQYTEAFF
TRBV6-5	TRBJ1-4	NA	few	TGTGCCAGCAGTCTAGACGGAGCAACTAATGAAAAACTGTTTTTT	CASSLDGATNEKLFF
TRBV24-1	TRBJ2-1	TRBD2	many	TGTGCCACCAGTGATGCAGCGGGGGCTCACTACAATGAGCAGTTCTTC	CATSDAAGAHYNEQFF
TRBV5-1	TRBJ2-3	TRBD2	few	TGCGCCAGCAGCTTCGCCGGGACTAGCGGGGGGGCAGATACGCAGTATTTT	CASSFAGTSGGADTQYF
TRBV3-1	TRBJ2-5	TRBD2	NA	TGTGCCAGCAGCCAAGATCGGGGGGGCCCAGGGTACTTC	CASSQDRGGPGYF
TRBV6-5	TRBJ1-1	NA	many	TGTGCCAGCAGCCAGGGGAACACTGAAGCTTTCTTT	CASSQGNTEAFF
TRBV7-2	TRBJ2-2	NA	NA	TGTGCCAGCAGCTTATCCCTGGCAGCCGGGGAGCTGTTTTTT	CASSLSLAAGELFF
TRBV29-1	TRBJ2-7	TRBD1	NA	TGCAGCGTCAGTCAGAAACAGGGGGGAGGCTCCTACGAGCAGTACTTC	CSVSQKQGGGSYEQYF
TRBV18	TRBJ2-5	NA	few	TGTGCCAGCTCGACGGCAACGGCCCAAGAGACCCAGTACTTC	CASSTATAQETQYF
TRBV20-1	TRBJ2-1	NA	few	TGCAGTGCTTTACTAGCCCCGGGGAACAATGAGCAGTTCTTC	CSALLAPGNNEQFF
TRBV3-1	TRBJ2-5	TRBD2	few	TGTGCCAGCAGCCAAGCCCTAGCGGGGAGAGAGACCCAGTACTTC	CASSQALAGRETQYF
TRBV5-1	TRBJ2-1	TRBD1	many	TGCGCCAGCAGCTTGGCCGGGACAGGGGGCCAGAATGAGCAGTTCTTC	CASSLAGTGGQNEQFF
TRBV29-1	TRBJ2-3	TRBD1	few	TGCAGCTCAAGGGACAGAGACGGCACAGATACGCAGTATTTT	CSSRDRDGTDTQYF
TRBV19	TRBJ2-1	NA	many	TGTGCCAGTAGTGAGATGGGACAAGCTCTTAATGAGCAGTTCTTC	CASSEMGQALNEQFF
TRBV7-2	TRBJ2-4	TRBD1	few	TGTGCCAGCAGCTCCGACAGGGGAGCGAAAAACATTCAGTACTTC	CASSSDRGAKNIQYF
TRBV5-1	TRBJ2-5	TRBD2	NA	TGCGCCAGCAGCTTACCAGCGGGGGGCCGGGAGACCCAGTACTTC	CASSLPAGGRETQYF
TRBV5-1	TRBJ1-1	TRBD1	NA	TGCGCCAGCAGCCCCCGGGACAGCTTTGACACTGAAGCTTTCTTT	CASSPRDSFDTEAFF
TRBV12-3/TRBV12-4	TRBJ1-4	NA	many	TGTGCCAGCAGGGCCATCGGGGATGAAAAACTGTTTTTT	CASRAIGDEKLFF
TRBV12-3/TRBV12-4	TRBJ1-5	NA	many	TGTGCCAGCAGTTTAGCGCCAGGGACGCGTCAGCCCCAGCATTTT	CASSLAPGTRQPQHF
TRBV7-2	TRBJ1-2	NA	many	TGTGCCAGTGCTTTACTGTCGGGGGGCCAAAACTATGGCTACACCTTC	CASALLSGGQNYGYTF
TRBV6-1	TRBJ2-1	NA	many	TGTGCCAGCAGTGAAGAGTTTCTTGAACAGTTCTTC	CASSEEFLEQFF
TRBV7-9	TRBJ2-1	NA	many	TGTGCCAGCAGCCTCCTCGGAGGGGTGATAGATGAGCAGTTCTTC	CASSLLGGVIDEQFF
TRBV5-4	TRBJ2-1	NA	few	TGTGCCAGCAGCTTGGGAGGGGGAAGCTCCTACAATGAGCAGTTCTTC	CASSLGGGSSYNEQFF
TRBV10-3	TRBJ2-3	NA	NA	TGTGCCATCAGTGACCACACAGATACGCAGTATTTT	CAISDHTDTQYF
TRBV5-1	TRBJ2-6	NA	many	TGCGCCAGCAGCCTCCCCAGGGGAAGCTCTGGGGCCAACGTCCTGACTTTC	CASSLPRGSSGANVLTF
TRBV15	TRBJ1-5	NA	few	TGTGCCACCAGCAGAGATGTCCGGGGGAGAGGGGGCAATCAGCCCCAGCATTTT	CATSRDVRGRGGNQPQHF